The rows below give T cell receptor beta chains drawn from one sample of a study of cytomegalovirus exposure and HLA in healthy donors. Sequenced by immunoSEQ multiplex PCR; TCRdb stores in-frame clones only, minus some. The sample records fewer than 110,000 clones, 60% to 80% being singletons. The sample was PBMCs. These receptors originate from a young man in good health and CMV-seronegative. CDR3s include the opening cysteine and the closing phenylalanine or tryptophan. Each record gives: J gene, V gene, clone size, D gene, CDR3 DNA, CDR3 protein. A D gene is named only where the DNA matches it firmly. Only some rows state a clone size, as once, few, many or a class for expanded clones.

TRBJ2-5 | TRBV18 | - | TRBD2 | TGTGCCAGCTCACCACCGGGACTAGCGGTTCCCGAGACCCAGTACTTC | CASSPPGLAVPETQYF
TRBJ2-7 | TRBV29-1 | - | TRBD2 | TGCAGCGTTGAGAACGTAGCGGGGGGCTACGAGCAGTACTTC | CSVENVAGGYEQYF
TRBJ2-2 | TRBV5-4 | - | TRBD1 | TGTGCCAGCAGCCCGACAGGGGGCCCGTCAGGGACCGGGGAGCTGTTTTTT | CASSPTGGPSGTGELFF
TRBJ1-2 | TRBV28 | - | TRBD1 | TGTGCCAGCAGTACAGGGGGAGCTAACTATGGCTACACCTTC | CASSTGGANYGYTF
TRBJ2-7 | TRBV7-9 | - | - | TGTGCCAGCAGCTCAAGACCCCACTCCAGCGGGGAGCAGTACTTC | CASSSRPHSSGEQYF
TRBJ2-1 | TRBV7-3 | - | TRBD1 | TGTGCCAGCAGCTTACAGGGACAGGGGCGGGATAAGCAGTTCTTC | CASSLQGQGRDKQFF
TRBJ1-1 | TRBV29-1 | - | - | TGCAGCGTTGGGACAGAATTGAACACTGAAGCTTTCTTT | CSVGTELNTEAFF
TRBJ2-5 | TRBV29-1 | - | TRBD1 | TGCAGCGCCGGGACAGGGGGCATGAAGCAGACCCAGTACTTC | CSAGTGGMKQTQYF
TRBJ2-7 | TRBV10-3 | - | TRBD1 | TGTGCCATCAGTGAAAGGGGACAGGTTTCCTACGAGCAGTACTTC | CAISERGQVSYEQYF
TRBJ2-2 | TRBV27 | - | TRBD2 | TGTGCCAGCAGCCTACTAGCGGGGGGCGGGACCGGGGAGCTGTTTTTT | CASSLLAGGGTGELFF
TRBJ1-1 | TRBV18 | - | - | TGTGCCAGCTCACCGAACAGACAGACTGGTTTCTTT | CASSPNRQTGFF
TRBJ2-5 | TRBV7-9 | few | - | TGTGCCAGCAGCTTAGTCAGGGACATCCAAGAGACCCAGTACTTC | CASSLVRDIQETQYF
TRBJ2-3 | TRBV14 | - | - | TGTGCCAGCAGCCAAGATGTATGGACTAACACAGATACGCAGTATTTT | CASSQDVWTNTDTQYF
TRBJ2-7 | TRBV5-1 | - | TRBD1 | TGCGCCAGCAGCACCGGACAGGGGAACTACGAGCAGTACTTC | CASSTGQGNYEQYF
TRBJ2-6 | TRBV4-3 | - | - | TGCGCCAGCAGCCAAGATAGGTGGGGCCATTCCCCCTCTGGGGCCAACGTCCTGACTTTC | CASSQDRWGHSPSGANVLTF
TRBJ1-4 | TRBV11-2 | - | - | TGTGCCAGCAGCTTAGATTTCAGGGGAAAACTGTTTTTT | CASSLDFRGKLFF
TRBJ1-5 | TRBV5-6 | - | TRBD1 | TGTGCCAGCAGCTTGTTTGCAGGGGGAAGCAATCAGCCCCAGCATTTT | CASSLFAGGSNQPQHF
TRBJ2-7 | TRBV2 | - | TRBD2 | TGTGCCAGCAGTGAACGGGGGGGCTCCTACGAGCAGTACTTC | CASSERGGSYEQYF
TRBJ2-7 | TRBV9 | - | - | TGTGCCAGCAGCGTAGGCATCACAGGGAACCCCTCCTACGAGCAGTACTTC | CASSVGITGNPSYEQYF
TRBJ1-1 | TRBV19 | - | - | TGTGCCACCCTTCCCCGGACATTGAACACTGAAGCTTTCTTT | CATLPRTLNTEAFF
TRBJ2-2 | TRBV27 | - | - | TGTGCCAGCAGAACGGGGACGAACACCGGGGAGCTGTTTTTT | CASRTGTNTGELFF
TRBJ2-2 | TRBV6-6 | - | - | TGTGCCAGCAGAACAGACAACCCCGGGGAGCTGTTTTTT | CASRTDNPGELFF
TRBJ2-7 | TRBV27 | - | - | TGTGCCAGCAGTCGGCGGGGGCCACCCTACGAGCAGTACTTC | CASSRRGPPYEQYF
TRBJ2-1 | TRBV2 | - | TRBD2 | TGTGCCAGCAGTGAAGTCTTAGCGGGGGGGGGCAATGAGCAGTTCTTC | CASSEVLAGGGNEQFF
TRBJ2-1 | TRBV7-6 | - | - | TGTGCCAGCAGCCTTCTAGCGTTTGGCTACAATGAGCAGTTCTTC | CASSLLAFGYNEQFF
TRBJ2-1 | TRBV5-5 | - | TRBD1 | TGTGCCAGCAGCGCGGACAGGGTGTCCTACAATGAGCAGTTCTTC | CASSADRVSYNEQFF
TRBJ2-7 | TRBV2 | - | - | TGTGCCAGCAGTGAATTTAGTTACGAGCAGTACTTC | CASSEFSYEQYF
TRBJ1-2 | TRBV6-1 | - | - | TGTGCCAGCAGTGAAATTAGAGGCCGAGGAAGCTACACCTTC | CASSEIRGRGSYTF
TRBJ2-2 | TRBV7-8 | - | TRBD2 | TGTGCCAGCATCTACCCGAGCGGGGGGACCACCGGGGAGCTGTTTTTT | CASIYPSGGTTGELFF
TRBJ2-3 | TRBV7-9 | - | - | TGTGCCAGCAGCCTGGGCCGTACCCTCCTGGATACGCAGTATTTT | CASSLGRTLLDTQYF
TRBJ2-5 | TRBV2 | - | - | TGTGCCAGCGAGGGTCCTTTCGTGGATCCAGAGGGTTTCAAGGGGACCCAGTACTTC | CASEGPFVDPEGFKGTQYF
TRBJ1-6 | TRBV27 | few | - | TGTGCCAGCAGTTTTCGCGGCCTGTGGGCCCTCCACTTT | CASSFRGLWALHF
TRBJ1-1 | TRBV7-9 | few | TRBD1 | TGTGCCAGCAGCAAAGCGGACAGGGCTGGCACTGAAGCTTTCTTT | CASSKADRAGTEAFF
TRBJ1-3 | TRBV4-3 | - | - | TGCGCCAGCAGCCAAGCGGGACATGACTCTGGAAACACCATATATTTT | CASSQAGHDSGNTIYF
TRBJ1-2 | TRBV12-5 | once | - | TGTGCTAGTGGTCGATCGCCAGGGGAGAACTATGGCTACACCTTC | CASGRSPGENYGYTF
TRBJ2-1 | TRBV5-4 | - | - | TGTGCCAGCAGCTCCAACCACGGTGAGCAGTTCTTC | CASSSNHGEQFF
TRBJ1-2 | TRBV19 | - | TRBD1 | TGTGCCACCAACAACAGGGGAGCAGGCGGCTACCCCTTC | CATNNRGAGGYPF
TRBJ2-7 | TRBV5-1 | few | - | TGCGCCAGCAGCCCTGACAGAATCTCCTACGAGCAGTACTTC | CASSPDRISYEQYF
TRBJ2-7 | TRBV27 | - | - | TGTGCCAGCAGTCAGAACAGGGTGTCTACCTACGAGCAGTACTTC | CASSQNRVSTYEQYF
TRBJ2-7 | TRBV13 | - | - | TGTGCCAGCAGCCCTTACAGGGTTCCCGTGTACGAGCAGTACTTC | CASSPYRVPVYEQYF
TRBJ2-2 | TRBV6-5 | few | TRBD1 | TGTGCCTGCCTAACAGGGGACGGGGAGCTGTTTTTT | CACLTGDGELFF
TRBJ1-4 | TRBV6-1 | - | - | TGTGCCAGCAGTCGAGGGTGGACTAATGAAAAACTGTTTTTT | CASSRGWTNEKLFF
TRBJ2-2 | TRBV7-3 | - | - | TGTGCCAGCAGCGGCAGGGGCAGGACCGGGGAGCTGTTTTTT | CASSGRGRTGELFF
TRBJ2-7 | TRBV28 | - | TRBD1 | TGTGCCAGCAATCTCGACAGGGGCTACGAGCAGTACTTC | CASNLDRGYEQYF
TRBJ2-7 | TRBV7-9 | - | TRBD1 | TGTGCCAGCAGAAGAGGGGACAGGCAAAGGGATGAGCAGTACTTC | CASRRGDRQRDEQYF